This T cell receptor beta chain was recovered during a study of OX40 agonist ivuxolimab in advanced cancers. Study summary: Having had anti-PD-1, anti-PD-L1 or anti-CTLA-4 therapy before was allowed, and roughly 38% had some.

The CDR3 is made up of 11 amino acids. Germline-derived CDR1 and CDR2 are LGHNA and YNFKEQ. V was pared by 1 base and J by 6 bases, with 2 bases between. Using immunoSEQ multiplex PCR, the repertoire was profiled, and TCRdb retains in-frame clones only, with some absent. The data contain approximately 68,000 clones, 84% of them singletons. The chain recombines TRBV4-2 with TRBJ2-3; D call uncertain. The TCR was taken from an adult with an advanced solid tumor such as melanoma, head and neck, liver or kidney cancer. The specimen comprised CD4+ or CD8+ T cells sorted from blood, sampled in a trial of the OX40 agonist ivuxolimab. CDR3 sequence (DNA): TGTGCCAGCAGCCAAGCCGATACGCAGTATTTT. It yields the protein CASSQADTQYF.